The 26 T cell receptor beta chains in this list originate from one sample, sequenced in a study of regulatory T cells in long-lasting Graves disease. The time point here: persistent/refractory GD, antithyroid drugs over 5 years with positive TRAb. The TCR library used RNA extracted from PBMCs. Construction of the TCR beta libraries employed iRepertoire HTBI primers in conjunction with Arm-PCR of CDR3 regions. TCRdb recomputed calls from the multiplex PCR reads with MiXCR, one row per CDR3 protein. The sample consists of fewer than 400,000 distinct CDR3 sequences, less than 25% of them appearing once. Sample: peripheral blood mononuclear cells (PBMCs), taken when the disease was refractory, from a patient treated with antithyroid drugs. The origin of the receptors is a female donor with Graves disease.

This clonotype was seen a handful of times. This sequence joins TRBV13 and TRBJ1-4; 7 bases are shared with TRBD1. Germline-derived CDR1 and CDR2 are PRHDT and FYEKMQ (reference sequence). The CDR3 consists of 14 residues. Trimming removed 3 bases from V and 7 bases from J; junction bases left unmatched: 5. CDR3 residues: CASSFGDSFEKLFF. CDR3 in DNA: TGTGCCAGCAGCTTCGGGGACAGCTTTGAAAAACTGTTTTTT.

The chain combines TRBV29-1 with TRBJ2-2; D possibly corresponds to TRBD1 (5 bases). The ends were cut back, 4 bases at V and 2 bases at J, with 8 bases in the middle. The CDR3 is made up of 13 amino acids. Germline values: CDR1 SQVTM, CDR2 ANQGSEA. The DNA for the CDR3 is TGCAGCGTTGCCCAGGGCAACACCGGGGAGCTGTTTTTT. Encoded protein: CSVAQGNTGELFF.

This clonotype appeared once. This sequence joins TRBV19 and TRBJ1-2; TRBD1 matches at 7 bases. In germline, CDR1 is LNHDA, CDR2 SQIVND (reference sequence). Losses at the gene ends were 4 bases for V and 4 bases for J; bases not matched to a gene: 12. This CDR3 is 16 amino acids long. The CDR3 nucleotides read TGTGCCAGTAGTACCGTCACCGGGACAGTTTCCTATGGCTACACCTTC. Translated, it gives CASSTVTGTVSYGYTF.

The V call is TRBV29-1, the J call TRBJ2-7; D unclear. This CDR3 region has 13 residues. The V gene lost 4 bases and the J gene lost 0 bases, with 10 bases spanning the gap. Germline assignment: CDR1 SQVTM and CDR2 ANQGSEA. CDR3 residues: CSVAFPSSYEQYF. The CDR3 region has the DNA TGCAGCGTTGCTTTTCCTAGCTCCTACGAGCAGTACTTC.

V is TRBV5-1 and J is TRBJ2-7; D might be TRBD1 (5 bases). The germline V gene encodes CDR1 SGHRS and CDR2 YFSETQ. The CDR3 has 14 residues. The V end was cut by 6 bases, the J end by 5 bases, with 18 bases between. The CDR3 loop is CASTTKGPGHEQYF. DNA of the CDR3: TGCGCCAGCACCACGAAGGGGCCCGGTCACGAGCAGTACTTC.

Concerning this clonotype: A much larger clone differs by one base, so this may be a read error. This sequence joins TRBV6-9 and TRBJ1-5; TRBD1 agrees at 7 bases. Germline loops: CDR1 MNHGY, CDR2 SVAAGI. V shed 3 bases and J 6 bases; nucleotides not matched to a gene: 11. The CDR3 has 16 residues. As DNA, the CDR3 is TGTGCCAGCAGTTACCCTGGCAGGGGGGAGTTTCAGCCCCAGCATTTT. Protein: CASSYPGRGEFQPQHF.

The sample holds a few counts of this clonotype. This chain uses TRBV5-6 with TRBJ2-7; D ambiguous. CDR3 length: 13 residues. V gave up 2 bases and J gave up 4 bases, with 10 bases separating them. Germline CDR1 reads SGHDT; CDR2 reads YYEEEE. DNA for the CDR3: TGTGCCAGCAGCTTACCTATGGCTTACGAGCAGTACTTC. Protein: CASSLPMAYEQYF.

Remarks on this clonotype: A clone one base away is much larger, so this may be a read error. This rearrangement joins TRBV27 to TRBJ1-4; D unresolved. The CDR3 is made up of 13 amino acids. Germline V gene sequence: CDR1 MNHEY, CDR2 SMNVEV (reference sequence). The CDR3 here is CASSVRANEKLSF. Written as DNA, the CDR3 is TGTGCCAGCAGTGTACGGGCAAATGAAAAACTGTCTTTT.

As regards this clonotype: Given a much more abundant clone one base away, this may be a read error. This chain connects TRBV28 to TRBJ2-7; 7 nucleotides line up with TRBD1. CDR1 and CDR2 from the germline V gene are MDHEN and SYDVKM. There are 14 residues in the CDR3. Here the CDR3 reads CAGSRDSVLREQYF. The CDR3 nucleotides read TGTGCCGGCAGCCGGGACAGCGTTTTGCGCGAGCAGTACTTC.

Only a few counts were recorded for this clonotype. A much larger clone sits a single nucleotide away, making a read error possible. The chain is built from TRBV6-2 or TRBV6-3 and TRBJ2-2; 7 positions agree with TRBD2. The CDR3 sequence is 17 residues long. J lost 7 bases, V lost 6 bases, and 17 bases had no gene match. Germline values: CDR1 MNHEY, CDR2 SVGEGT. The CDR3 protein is CASRPRDYRKVGGELFF. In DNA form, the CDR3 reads TGTGCCAGCAGACCCCGGGACTACAGAAAGGTTGGCGGGGAGCTGTTTTTT.

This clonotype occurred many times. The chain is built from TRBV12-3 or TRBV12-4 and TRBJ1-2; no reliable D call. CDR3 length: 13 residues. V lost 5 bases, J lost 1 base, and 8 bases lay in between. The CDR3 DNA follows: TGTGCCAGCAGTCCTGCTGTTAACTATGGCTACACCTTC. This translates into CASSPAVNYGYTF.

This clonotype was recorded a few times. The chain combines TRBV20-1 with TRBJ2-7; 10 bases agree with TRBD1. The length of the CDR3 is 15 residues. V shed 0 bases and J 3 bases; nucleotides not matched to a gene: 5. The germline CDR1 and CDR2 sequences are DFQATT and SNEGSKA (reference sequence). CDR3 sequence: CSARDGGTGVYEQYF. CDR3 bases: TGCAGTGCTAGAGATGGGGGGACAGGGGTCTACGAGCAGTACTTC.

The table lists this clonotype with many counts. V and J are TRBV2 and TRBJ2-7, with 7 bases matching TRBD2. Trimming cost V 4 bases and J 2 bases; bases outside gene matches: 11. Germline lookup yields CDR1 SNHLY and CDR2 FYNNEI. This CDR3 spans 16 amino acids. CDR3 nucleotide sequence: TGTGCCAGCAGTGGAGAAAACCAGCGGGGCGCCTACGAGCAGTACTTC. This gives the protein CASSGENQRGAYEQYF.

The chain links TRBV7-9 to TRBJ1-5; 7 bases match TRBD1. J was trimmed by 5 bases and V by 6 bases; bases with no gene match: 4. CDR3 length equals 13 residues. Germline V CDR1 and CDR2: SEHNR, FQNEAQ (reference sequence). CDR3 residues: CASSTGEYQPQHF. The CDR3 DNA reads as TGTGCCAGCAGTACAGGGGAGTATCAGCCCCAGCATTTT.

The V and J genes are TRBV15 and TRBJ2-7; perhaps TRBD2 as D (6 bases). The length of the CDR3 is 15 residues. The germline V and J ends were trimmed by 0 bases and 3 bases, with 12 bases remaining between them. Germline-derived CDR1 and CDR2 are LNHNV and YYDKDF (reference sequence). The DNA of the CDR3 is TGTGCCACCAGCAGAGACCGTAGCGGTATCTACGAGCAGTACTTC. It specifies CATSRDRSGIYEQYF.

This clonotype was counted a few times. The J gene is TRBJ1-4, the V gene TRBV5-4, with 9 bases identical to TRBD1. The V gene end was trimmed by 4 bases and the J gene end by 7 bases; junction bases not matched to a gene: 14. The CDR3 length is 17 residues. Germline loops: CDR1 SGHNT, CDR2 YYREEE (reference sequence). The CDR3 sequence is CASSKDIGQGNGEKLFF. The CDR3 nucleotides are TGTGCCAGCAGCAAGGATATAGGACAGGGGAACGGTGAAAAACTGTTTTTT.

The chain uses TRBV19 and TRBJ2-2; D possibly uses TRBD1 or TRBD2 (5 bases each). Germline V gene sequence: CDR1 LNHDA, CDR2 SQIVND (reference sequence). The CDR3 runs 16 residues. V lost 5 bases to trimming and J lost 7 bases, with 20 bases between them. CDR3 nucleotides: TGTGCCAGTAGTGACTATCTCGGGACCTCGATCGGGGAGCTGTTTTTT. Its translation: CASSDYLGTSIGELFF.

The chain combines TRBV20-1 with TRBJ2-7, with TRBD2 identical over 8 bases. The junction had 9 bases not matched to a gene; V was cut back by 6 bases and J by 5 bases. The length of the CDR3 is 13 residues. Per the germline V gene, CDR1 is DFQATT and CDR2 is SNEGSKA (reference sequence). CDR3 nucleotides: TGCAGTGCGCCAGGACTAGCTCCCCACGAGCAGTACTTC. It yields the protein CSAPGLAPHEQYF.

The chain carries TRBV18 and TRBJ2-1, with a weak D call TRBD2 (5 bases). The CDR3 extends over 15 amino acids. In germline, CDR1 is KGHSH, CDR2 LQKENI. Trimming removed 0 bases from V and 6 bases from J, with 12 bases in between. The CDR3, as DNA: TGTGCCAGCTCACCACCGATCTCTGAGGGCAATGAGCAGTTCTTC. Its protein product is CASSPPISEGNEQFF.

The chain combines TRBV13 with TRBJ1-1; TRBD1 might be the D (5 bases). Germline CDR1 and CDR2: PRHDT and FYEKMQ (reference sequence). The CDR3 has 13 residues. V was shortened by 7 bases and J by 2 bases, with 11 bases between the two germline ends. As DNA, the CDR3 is TGTGCCAGCAATCGGCAGGGCAACACTGAAGCTTTCTTT. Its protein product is CASNRQGNTEAFF.

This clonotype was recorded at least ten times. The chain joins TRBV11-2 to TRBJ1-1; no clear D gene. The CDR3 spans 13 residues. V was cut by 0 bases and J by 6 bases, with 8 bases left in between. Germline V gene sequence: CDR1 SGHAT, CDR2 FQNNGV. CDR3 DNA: TGTGCCAGCAGCTTAGAGCTTTATTCTGAAGCTTTCTTT. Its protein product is CASSLELYSEAFF.

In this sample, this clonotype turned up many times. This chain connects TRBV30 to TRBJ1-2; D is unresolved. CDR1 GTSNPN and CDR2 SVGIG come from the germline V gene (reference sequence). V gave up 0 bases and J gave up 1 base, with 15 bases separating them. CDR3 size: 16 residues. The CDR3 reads CAWSVGPVAFNYGYTF. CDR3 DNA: TGTGCCTGGAGTGTAGGGCCGGTAGCCTTTAACTATGGCTACACCTTC.

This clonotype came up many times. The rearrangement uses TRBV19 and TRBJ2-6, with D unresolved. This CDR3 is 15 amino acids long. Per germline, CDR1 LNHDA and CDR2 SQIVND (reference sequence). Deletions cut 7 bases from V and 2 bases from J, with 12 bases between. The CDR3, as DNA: TGTGCCAGTACCTCGGATCGAGCTGGGGCCAACGTCCTGACTTTC. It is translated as CASTSDRAGANVLTF.

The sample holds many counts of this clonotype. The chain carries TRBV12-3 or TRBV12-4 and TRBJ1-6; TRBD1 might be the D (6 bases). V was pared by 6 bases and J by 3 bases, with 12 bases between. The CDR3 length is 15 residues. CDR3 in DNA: TGTGCCAGCAGCCACACAGGGATCTATAATTCACCCCTCCACTTT. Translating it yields CASSHTGIYNSPLHF.

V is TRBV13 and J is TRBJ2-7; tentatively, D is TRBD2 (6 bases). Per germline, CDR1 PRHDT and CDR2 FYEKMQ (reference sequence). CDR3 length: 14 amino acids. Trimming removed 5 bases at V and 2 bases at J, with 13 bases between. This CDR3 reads CASSPLARTYEQYF. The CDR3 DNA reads TGTGCCAGCAGCCCGCTAGCGCGCACCTACGAGCAGTACTTC.

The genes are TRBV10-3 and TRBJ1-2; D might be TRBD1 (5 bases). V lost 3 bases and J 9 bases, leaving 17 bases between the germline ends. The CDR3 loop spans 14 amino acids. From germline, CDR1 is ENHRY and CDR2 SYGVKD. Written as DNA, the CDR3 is TGTGCCATCAGTGATGGGATAGGGGTCCCTCGCTACACCTTC. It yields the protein CAISDGIGVPRYTF.